Sequencing of this TCR beta chain was carried out in a study of T cell repertoires in ileal Crohn's disease. Study-wide background: Surgery for a complication: stricturing in around 60%, penetrating in about 40%.

Time point denoted: neoterminal ileum biopsy at postoperative endoscopy, about 6 months after surgery. Clones were read by immunoSEQ multiplex PCR, and TCRdb kept only the in-frame ones, dropping some. The repertoire holds about 60,000 clones, about 88% seen once, with roughly 2% in the top ten. Whole-study findings and limits: Mucosal expansions were suggested to be mainly CD8 T cells. Endoscopic recurrence occurred in every patient whose clonality exceeded 26.8%. Clonal expansions were more frequent in active smokers than non-smokers at surgery.

A remark on this clone: Its antigen is currently unknown.

The CDR3 extends over 18 amino acids. The TCR was taken from an adult with Crohn's disease. The chain employs TRBV21-1 and TRBJ1-5; the table's D call of TRBD1 was not tested on the DNA. TRBV21-1 is assigned pseudogene status. The sequenced sample was ileal tissue. CDR3 loop: CASSKGSRGRVVNQPQHF. In DNA form, the CDR3 reads TGTGCCAGCAGCAAAGGCAGTAGGGGGCGCGTTGTTAATCAGCCCCAGCATTTT.